The 32 T cell receptor beta chains presented below share a single source sample, sequenced in a study of PD-1 blockade in classical Hodgkin lymphoma. All patients experienced relapse after autologous stem cell transplantation, and brentuximab vedotin exposure was variable. Only in-frame clones appear in the TCRdb table, and some are missing; sequencing was by immunoSEQ multiplex PCR. This sample carries almost 100,000 clones, roughly 92% of them seen once, and the ten largest clones take 2.5% to 3%. The sample here was peripheral blood mononuclear cells (PBMCs), taken at baseline. Source of these receptors: a human donor with classical Hodgkin lymphoma.

The gene calls are TRBV11-2 and TRBJ1-1; 7 bases are a match to TRBD1. In germline, CDR1 is SGHAT, CDR2 FQNNGV. CDR3 size: 15 residues. Trimming cost V 7 bases and J 7 bases; bases outside gene matches: 15. CDR3 region: CASIEEQGVKHEAFF. The CDR3 nucleotides are TGTGCCAGCATCGAAGAGCAGGGGGTAAAGCATGAAGCTTTCTTT.

The V gene is TRBV6-5, the J gene TRBJ1-3; D not resolved. The ends were cut back, 6 bases at V and 0 bases at J, with 6 bases in the middle. The CDR3 length is 13 residues. Germline V gene lookup returns CDR1 MNHEY and CDR2 SVGAGI. The CDR3 loop reads CASSRHSGNTIYF. As DNA, the CDR3 is TGTGCCAGCAGCCGGCACTCTGGAAACACCATATATTTT.

The chain has TRBV14 and TRBJ1-4; TRBD1 matches 8 bases. Trimming took 2 bases from V and 8 from J; bases not matched to a gene: 4. The CDR3 is 14 residues long. Germline V gene lookup returns CDR1 SGHDN and CDR2 FVKESK. The CDR3 DNA sequence: TGTGCCAGCAGCCAACGCAGGGGGCTCGAAAAACTGTTTTTT. Protein: CASSQRRGLEKLFF. Supplemented by reference TRBV14 and TRBJ1-4, the full variable domain reads EAGVTQFPSHSVIEKGQTVTLRCDPISGHDNLYWYRRVMGKEIKFLLHFVKESKQDESGMPNNRFLAERTGGTYSTLKVQPAELEDSGVYFCASSQRRGLEKLFFGSGTQLSVL.

The rearrangement uses TRBV18 and TRBJ2-7, with D maybe TRBD2 (5 bases). Trimming took 6 bases from V and 1 from J, leaving 16 bases between them. This CDR3 has 15 residues. CDR1 and CDR2 (germline): KGHSH, LQKENI. CDR3 protein: CASSPPRPGSYEQYF. In nucleotides, the CDR3 is TGTGCCAGCTCCCCTCCCCGGCCGGGGTCCTACGAGCAGTACTTC.

This chain joins TRBV27 and TRBJ2-1, with TRBD1 as a possible D gene (6 bases). This CDR3 comprises 17 residues. CDR1 and CDR2 (germline): MNHEY, SMNVEV (reference sequence). Trimming stripped 5 bases from V and 6 bases from J, with 23 bases between. The CDR3 bases are TGTGCCAGCAGTCCACCTATTCGTTTGGGGGCAGGCAATGAGCAGTTCTTC. This codes for CASSPPIRLGAGNEQFF.

This sequence joins TRBV6-1 and TRBJ2-7, with a weak D call TRBD2 (6 bases). This CDR3 comprises 15 residues. V lost 5 bases and J 7 bases, leaving 21 bases between the germline ends. Germline-derived CDR1 and CDR2 are MNHNS and SASEGT. CDR3 loop: CASSSRRDSSSEQYF. Here the CDR3 DNA reads TGTGCCAGCAGTTCCCGGAGGGACTCCTCGAGTGAGCAGTACTTC.

The rearrangement joins TRBV11-3 to TRBJ1-1; D is ambiguous. Germline V CDR1 and CDR2: SGHNT, YENEEA. The CDR3 runs 14 residues. V dropped 2 bases and J dropped 2 bases, with 9 bases sitting between them. CDR3 residues: CASSLTAENTEAFF. CDR3 sequence (DNA): TGTGCCAGCAGCTTAACAGCGGAAAACACTGAAGCTTTCTTT.

This chain connects TRBV6-5 to TRBJ1-1, with 7 bases aligning to TRBD1. Germline V gene lookup returns CDR1 MNHEY and CDR2 SVGAGI. This CDR3 contains 13 residues. The V segment lost 10 bases and the J segment 0 bases; nucleotides outside the gene matches: 5. CDR3 protein: CATYRGLNTEAFF. Written as DNA, the CDR3 is TGTGCCACCTACAGGGGATTGAACACTGAAGCTTTCTTT.

This chain connects TRBV9 to TRBJ2-3; D is possibly TRBD2 (5 bases). The CDR3 has 14 amino acids. Germline assignment: CDR1 SGDLS and CDR2 YYNGEE. V was clipped by 3 bases and J by 0 bases, with 8 bases between them. This CDR3 reads CASSGGRSTDTQYF. The CDR3 coding sequence is TGTGCCAGCAGCGGAGGGAGAAGCACAGATACGCAGTATTTT.

The CDR3 region has the DNA TGTGCCAGTGGATTCTGGGATACGCAGTATTTT. Amino acid sequence: CASGFWDTQYF. This sequence joins TRBV19 and TRBJ2-3; D uncertain. With 8 bases removed from V and 6 bases from J, the gap between germline ends came to 9 bases. The CDR3 has 11 amino acids. The V gene's germline CDR1 is LNHDA and CDR2 SQIVND (reference sequence).

The rearrangement joins TRBV20-1 to TRBJ2-3; D unresolved. Deletions cut 6 bases from V and 9 bases from J, with 13 bases between. This CDR3 has 11 residues. Looked up from germline, CDR1 is DFQATT and CDR2 is SNEGSKA (reference sequence). CDR3 amino acids: CSAYAAKTQYF. CDR3 nucleotides: TGCAGTGCCTATGCGGCTAAGACGCAGTATTTT.

This chain links TRBV9 with TRBJ1-2; 8 bases are a match to TRBD1. Germline CDR1 is SGDLS and CDR2 is YYNGEE. Trimming took 0 bases from V and 8 from J; bases not matched to a gene: 9. The CDR3 runs to 15 residues. The CDR3 loop is CASSVAVDREGGYTF. CDR3 DNA: TGTGCCAGCAGCGTAGCGGTGGACAGGGAGGGCGGCTACACCTTC.

The chain couples TRBV5-1 to TRBJ1-3; possibly TRBD1 for D (6 bases). This CDR3 comprises 16 residues. With 4 bases removed from V and 0 bases from J, the gap between germline ends came to 14 bases. Germline V gene data show CDR1 as SGHRS and CDR2 as YFSETQ. The DNA for the CDR3 is TGCGCCAGCAGCAGGGACACAGGGATCTCTGGAAACACCATATATTTT. Protein product: CASSRDTGISGNTIYF.

The chain uses TRBV2 and TRBJ2-2, with D perhaps matching TRBD1 (6 bases). The CDR3 contains 16 residues. CDR1 and CDR2 from the germline V gene are SNHLY and FYNNEI. V was pared by 7 bases and J by 7 bases, with 22 bases between. Here the CDR3 DNA reads TGTGCCAGCACCCGATCAAGACAGGATAGAGGCGGGGAGCTGTTTTTT. It codes for CASTRSRQDRGGELFF. Drawing the rest from reference TRBV2 and TRBJ2-2, the complete variable domain is EPEVTQTPSHQVTQMGQEVILRCVPISNHLYFYWYRQILGQKVEFLVSFYNNEISEKSEIFDDQFSVERPDGSNFTLKIRSTKLEDSAMYFCASTRSRQDRGGELFFGEGSRLTVL.

In this sample, this clone turned up once. The V gene is TRBV14, the J gene TRBJ2-7, with D tentatively TRBD2 (6 bases). This CDR3 spans 16 amino acids. CDR1 and CDR2 (germline): SGHDN, FVKESK. Trimming removed 4 bases at V and 2 bases at J, with 18 bases between. The CDR3 reads CASSLPGTRDPYEQYF. The CDR3 bases are TGTGCCAGCAGCCTCCCCGGGACGCGGGACCCCTACGAGCAGTACTTC. The full variable domain, its missing parts supplied by reference TRBV14 and TRBJ2-7, is EAGVTQFPSHSVIEKGQTVTLRCDPISGHDNLYWYRRVMGKEIKFLLHFVKESKQDESGMPNNRFLAERTGGTYSTLKVQPAELEDSGVYFCASSLPGTRDPYEQYFGPGTRLTVT.

The chain employs TRBV4-2 and TRBJ1-5; no definite D call. Germline V lookup: CDR1 LGHNA, CDR2 YNFKEQ. CDR3 length: 15 residues. Trimming shortened V by 0 bases and J by 4 bases, and 10 bases separated the two germline ends. CDR3 sequence reads: CASSQEVLANQPQHF. In DNA, the CDR3 is TGTGCCAGCAGCCAAGAAGTGCTGGCTAATCAGCCCCAGCATTTT.

The V call is TRBV4-1, the J call TRBJ1-5, with D perhaps TRBD1 (5 bases). From germline, CDR1 is MGHRA and CDR2 YSYEKL. The CDR3 loop spans 16 amino acids. V was shortened by 0 bases and J by 9 bases, with 18 bases between the two germline ends. CDR3 DNA sequence: TGCGCCAGCAGCCAAGATTATCAGGGTAGTTTATGGCCCCAGCATTTT. Translation: CASSQDYQGSLWPQHF.

V usage is TRBV5-4 and J usage is TRBJ2-7; D gene unclear. CDR3 size: 13 residues. Germline CDR1 is SGHNT and CDR2 is YYREEE (reference sequence). Trimming took 4 bases from V and 3 from J, leaving 11 bases between them. The DNA of the CDR3 is TGTGCCAGCAGCCTGGACGGAGTCTACGAGCAGTACTTC. Translated: CASSLDGVYEQYF. The full variable domain, rest sourced from reference TRBV5-4 and TRBJ2-7, is ETGVTQSPTHLIKTRGQQVTLRCSSQSGHNTVSWYQQALGQGPQFIFQYYREEENGRGNFPPRFSGLQFPNYSSELNVNALELDDSALYLCASSLDGVYEQYFGPGTRLTVT.

V usage is TRBV28 and J usage is TRBJ1-6, with D possibly matching TRBD1 (5 bases). V was trimmed by 4 bases and J by 10 bases, leaving 20 bases between them. The CDR3 is made up of 16 amino acids. CDR1 MDHEN and CDR2 SYDVKM come from the germline V gene. CDR3 protein: CASSSREGLGRSPLHF. DNA for the CDR3: TGTGCCAGCAGTTCCCGGGAGGGGCTTGGGCGGTCACCCCTCCACTTT. Complete variable domain (other parts from reference TRBV28 and TRBJ1-6): DVKVTQSSRYLVKRTGEKVFLECVQDMDHENMFWYRQDPGLGLRLIYFSYDVKMKEKGDIPEGYSVSREKKERFSLILESASTNQTSMYLCASSSREGLGRSPLHFGNGTRLTVT.

The chain carries TRBV4-1 and TRBJ2-7, with TRBD2 matching over 9 bases. The CDR3 runs 16 residues. The trim removed 4 bases at V and 0 bases at J, leaving 7 bases unmatched. The germline V gene has CDR1 MGHRA and CDR2 YSYEKL. This CDR3 reads CASSRKGREGSYEQYF. The CDR3 region has the DNA TGCGCCAGCAGCCGGAAGGGGCGGGAGGGCTCCTACGAGCAGTACTTC.

The rearrangement uses TRBV25-1 and TRBJ2-5; possible D gene TRBD1, 6 bases. Germline CDR1 is MGHDK and CDR2 is SYGVNS. The CDR3 is 14 amino acids. Trimming left V 3 bases short and J 3 bases short, with 11 bases between. The CDR3 DNA reads as TGTGCCAGCAGTGAGAGGACAGAAGAAGAGACCCAGTACTTC. This encodes CASSERTEEETQYF.

The chain uses TRBV12-5 and TRBJ2-4, with 7 bases identical to TRBD1. Germline assignment: CDR1 LGHNT and CDR2 FRNRAP. The CDR3 runs 11 residues. The junction had 7 bases not matched to a gene; V was cut back by 6 bases and J by 14 bases. The CDR3 region is CASGQGLKEYF. For the CDR3, the DNA is TGTGCTAGTGGACAGGGGCTTAAGGAGTACTTC.

This clone was detected only once. The chain links TRBV5-1 to TRBJ2-7; 8 nucleotides match TRBD1. Trimming removed 0 bases from V and 0 bases from J; junction bases left unmatched: 2. Germline loops: CDR1 SGHRS, CDR2 YFSETQ. CDR3 length equals 15 residues. In nucleotides, the CDR3 is TGCGCCAGCAGCTTGGGGCAGGGGGCCTCCTACGAGCAGTACTTC. As protein: CASSLGQGASYEQYF.

The chain employs TRBV7-8 and TRBJ2-1; 11 bases are shared with TRBD2. The V segment lost 4 bases and the J segment 9 bases; nucleotides outside the gene matches: 5. Germline CDR1 is SGHVS and CDR2 is FQNEAQ. CDR3 length equals 14 residues. As DNA, the CDR3 is TGTGCCAGCAGCTCGGGACTAGCGGAGTTTGAGCAGTTCTTC. Translated, it gives CASSSGLAEFEQFF. The entire variable domain, with the rest obtained from reference TRBV7-8 and TRBJ2-1, is as follows: GAGVSQSPRYKVAKRGQDVALRCDPISGHVSLFWYQQALGQGPEFLTYFQNEAQLDKSGLPSDRFFAERPEGSVSTLKIQRTQQEDSAVYLCASSSGLAEFEQFFGPGTRLTVL.

CDR3 DNA sequence: TGTGCCAGCAGCGGAAGGTCTCCAGGGACTAGTATAATGAATGAGCAGTTCTTC. This sequence encodes CASSGRSPGTSIMNEQFF. The chain employs TRBV7-9 and TRBJ2-1; TRBD2 agrees at 8 bases. The CDR3 covers 18 residues. The trim removed 5 bases at V and 7 bases at J, leaving 19 bases unmatched. CDR1 SEHNR and CDR2 FQNEAQ come from the germline V gene (reference sequence).

The genes are TRBV10-2 and TRBJ2-7; D gene uncertain. The V and J ends lost 6 bases and 0 bases respectively, with 12 bases between them. Germline V CDR1 and CDR2: WSHSY, SAAADI. This CDR3 is built from 14 residues. CDR3 coding DNA: TGCGCCAGCAGCCAGCTACCATACTCCTACGAGCAGTACTTC. Its translation: CASSQLPYSYEQYF.

This clone was found a few times. V and J are TRBV5-1 and TRBJ2-2, with 12 positions matching TRBD2. Germline CDR1 and CDR2: SGHRS and YFSETQ. The CDR3 covers 18 residues. The J segment lost 6 bases and the V segment lost 4 bases, leaving 13 bases of the junction unmatched. CDR3 sequence (DNA): TGCGCCAGCAGCCCCCATGGGCTAGCGGGAGGGCTGGCCGGGGAGCTGTTTTTT. This translates into CASSPHGLAGGLAGELFF.

This chain uses TRBV29-1 with TRBJ2-7; 10 nucleotides align to TRBD2. This CDR3 has 14 residues. With V trimmed by 5 bases and J by 6 bases, 10 bases remained unmatched. The germline V gene encodes CDR1 SQVTM and CDR2 ANQGSEA. CDR3: CSVRETSGPSEQYF. For the CDR3, the DNA is TGCAGCGTTAGAGAGACTAGCGGGCCCTCCGAGCAGTACTTC.

The sample holds one count of this clone. The chain joins TRBV28 to TRBJ2-1, with 7 bases matching TRBD2. The CDR3 has 15 residues. Losses at the gene ends were 4 bases for V and 10 bases for J; bases not matched to a gene: 13. The germline V gene encodes CDR1 MDHEN and CDR2 SYDVKM. The CDR3 nucleotides are TGTGCCAGCAGTTCCCCCAGGGAGGGCCTGAGGGAGCAGTTCTTC. This gives the protein CASSSPREGLREQFF.

The V call is TRBV10-3, the J call TRBJ2-7; D may be TRBD1 (7 bases). Trimming left V 4 bases short and J 1 base short, with 26 bases between. In germline, CDR1 is ENHRY, CDR2 SYGVKD. This CDR3 has 19 residues. CDR3 sequence (DNA): TGTGCCATCAGTGGACAGGGTGGCCCGGAGGGTAGCGCTTCCTACGAGCAGTACTTC. Translating it yields CAISGQGGPEGSASYEQYF.

The V and J genes are TRBV27 and TRBJ2-3, with D possibly matching TRBD1 (5 bases). The CDR3 sequence is 16 residues long. V lost 5 bases and J lost 4, with 19 bases in between. Germline loops: CDR1 MNHEY, CDR2 SMNVEV (reference sequence). As DNA, the CDR3 is TGTGCCAGCAGTCCAGAGACAGCGTGGACGCCAGATACGCAGTATTTT. Encoded protein: CASSPETAWTPDTQYF.

V is TRBV5-1 and J is TRBJ1-4; no reliable D call. This CDR3 region has 17 residues. CDR1 is SGHRS and CDR2 is YFSETQ in the germline V gene. V dropped 0 bases and J dropped 7 bases, with 19 bases sitting between them. The CDR3 DNA sequence: TGCGCCAGCAGCTTGGGGTCCCGGGGAGGAACGGGTGAAAAACTGTTTTTT. This gives the protein CASSLGSRGGTGEKLFF.